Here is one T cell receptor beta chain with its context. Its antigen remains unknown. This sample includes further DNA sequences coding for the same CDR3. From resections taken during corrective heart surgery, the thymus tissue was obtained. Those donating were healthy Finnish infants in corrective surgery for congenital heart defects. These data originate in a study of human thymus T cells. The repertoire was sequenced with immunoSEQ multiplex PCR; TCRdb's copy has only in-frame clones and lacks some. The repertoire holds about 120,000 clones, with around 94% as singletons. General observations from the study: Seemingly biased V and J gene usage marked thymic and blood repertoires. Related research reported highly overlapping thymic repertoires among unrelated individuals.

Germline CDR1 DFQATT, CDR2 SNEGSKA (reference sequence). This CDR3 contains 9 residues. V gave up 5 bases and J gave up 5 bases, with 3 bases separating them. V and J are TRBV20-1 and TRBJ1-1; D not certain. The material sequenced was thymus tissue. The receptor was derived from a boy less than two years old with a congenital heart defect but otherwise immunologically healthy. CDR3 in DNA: TGCAGTGCTGGGACTGAAGCTTTCTTT. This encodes CSAGTEAFF.